A single sample is the source of the 18 T cell receptor beta chains below, sequenced in a study of cytomegalovirus exposure and HLA in healthy donors. Primers included in the PCR were 60 Vbeta and 13 Jbeta primers. Profiled with immunoSEQ multiplex PCR; TCRdb holds only in-frame clones, not every one. Here the sample spans tens of thousands of clones, about 60% being singletons. The sequenced sample was PBMCs. These receptors came from a woman aged 45-65 years in good health and CMV-seronegative.

The chain has TRBV19 and TRBJ1-1; a possible D gene is TRBD1 (6 bases). Trimming left V 3 bases short and J 10 bases short, with 15 bases between. The length of the CDR3 is 13 residues. Germline V lookup: CDR1 LNHDA, CDR2 SQIVND (reference sequence). This CDR3 is CASSITRGEGAFF. Here the CDR3 DNA reads TGTGCCAGTAGTATTACCAGGGGAGAAGGAGCTTTCTTT.

The chain is built from TRBV7-8 and TRBJ2-3, with a tentative D call TRBD1 (5 bases). This CDR3 comprises 16 residues. The V end lost 2 bases, the J end lost 0 bases, and 12 bases lay between the germline ends. Germline CDR1 reads SGHVS; CDR2 reads FQNEAQ. CDR3 coding DNA: TGTGCCAGCAGCTTACGGGCAGGGCCTAGCACAGATACGCAGTATTTT. Protein product: CASSLRAGPSTDTQYF.

This chain joins TRBV4-2 and TRBJ1-2; possible D gene TRBD1, 6 bases. V lost 0 bases to trimming and J lost 4 bases, with 15 bases between them. The CDR3 is 16 residues long. The germline CDR1 and CDR2 sequences are LGHNA and YNFKEQ. The CDR3 protein is CASSQDQNTGRYGYTF. CDR3 DNA sequence: TGTGCCAGCAGCCAAGATCAGAATACAGGGCGCTATGGCTACACCTTC.

A remark on this clone: A single base separates this from a much larger clone, so it may be a read error. This chain joins TRBV6-6 and TRBJ2-7, with 9 bases identical to TRBD2. Germline V CDR1 and CDR2: MNHNY, SVGAGI (reference sequence). The CDR3 has 15 amino acids. Trimming at V came to 0 bases and at J to 0 bases, leaving 0 bases not matched to a gene. CDR3 coding DNA: TGTGCCAGCAGTTACTCTAGCGGGAGCTCCTACGAGCAGTACTTC. The encoded protein is CASSYSSGSSYEQYF.

The chain combines TRBV6-6 with TRBJ2-7; perhaps TRBD2 as D (6 bases). The CDR3 is made up of 13 amino acids. Between the trimmed V and J ends, which lost 6 bases and 3 bases, there was a span of 12 bases. CDR1 MNHNY and CDR2 SVGAGI come from the germline V gene (reference sequence). The CDR3 is CASREGEFYEQYF. The CDR3 DNA sequence: TGTGCCAGCAGGGAGGGAGAGTTCTACGAGCAGTACTTC.

This chain connects TRBV7-2 to TRBJ1-2, with unresolved D. Germline V gene data show CDR1 as SGHTA and CDR2 as FQGNSA. With 3 bases removed from V and 4 bases from J, the gap between germline ends came to 12 bases. The CDR3 spans 14 residues. CDR3 DNA: TGTGCCAGCAGCTTGAATATGGGCACCTATGGCTACACCTTC. Encoded protein: CASSLNMGTYGYTF.

The CDR3 is CASTREPSGETQYF. The CDR3 DNA follows: TGCGCCAGCACCCGGGAGCCCTCCGGAGAGACCCAGTACTTC. The genes are TRBV5-1 and TRBJ2-5; the D gene is possibly TRBD2 (6 bases). The length of the CDR3 is 14 residues. The germline V gene encodes CDR1 SGHRS and CDR2 YFSETQ. The ends were cut back, 6 bases at V and 4 bases at J, with 16 bases in the middle.

The V call is TRBV5-1, the J call TRBJ1-5; 7 bases are a match to TRBD1. From germline, CDR1 is SGHRS and CDR2 YFSETQ. CDR3 length: 14 amino acids. The ends lost 5 bases at V and 2 bases at J; junction bases unmatched: 4. For the CDR3, the DNA is TGCGCCAGCAGACCCGACAGGGGCAATCAGCCCCAGCATTTT. This translates into CASRPDRGNQPQHF.

This rearrangement joins TRBV27 to TRBJ1-2; tentatively, D is TRBD1 (6 bases). Trimming cost V 3 bases and J 4 bases, with 9 bases left between them. This CDR3 has 13 residues. Germline CDR1 is MNHEY and CDR2 is SMNVEV (reference sequence). This CDR3 reads CASSLLGAYGYTF. The CDR3 nucleotides are TGTGCCAGCAGTTTGCTGGGGGCCTATGGCTACACCTTC.

V usage is TRBV6-5 and J usage is TRBJ1-1, with 10 bases aligning to TRBD1. The CDR3 runs 16 residues. Per germline, CDR1 MNHEY and CDR2 SVGAGI. V was clipped by 0 bases and J by 4 bases; unmatched bases: 5. In DNA form, the CDR3 reads TGTGCCAGCAGTTACTCTCAGGGACAGGGGATCACTGAAGCTTTCTTT. The encoded protein is CASSYSQGQGITEAFF.

The chain recombines TRBV7-2 with TRBJ1-1; D is undetermined. Deletions cut 1 base from V and 2 bases from J, with 8 bases between. The CDR3 has 14 amino acids. In germline, CDR1 is SGHTA, CDR2 FQGNSA. The CDR3 coding sequence is TGTGCCAGCAGCTTAGAACAGACAAACACTGAAGCTTTCTTT. Protein: CASSLEQTNTEAFF.

This clone turned up a few times. The chain joins TRBV29-1 to TRBJ1-2; 9 bases fit TRBD1. The V segment lost 4 bases and the J segment 4 bases; nucleotides outside the gene matches: 7. Germline CDR1 SQVTM, CDR2 ANQGSEA. This CDR3 region has 14 residues. The CDR3, as DNA: TGCAGCGTTGGAGGGGACAGGGCGATCTATGGCTACACCTTC. Translating it yields CSVGGDRAIYGYTF.

The gene calls are TRBV2 and TRBJ1-1; no definite D call. The CDR3 consists of 11 residues. Germline lookup yields CDR1 SNHLY and CDR2 FYNNEI. V lost 7 bases and J 2 bases, leaving 5 bases between the germline ends. CDR3 bases: TGTGCCAGCAATTATAACACTGAAGCTTTCTTT. It codes for CASNYNTEAFF.

This clone has a handful of counts. The rearrangement joins TRBV7-6 to TRBJ2-5, with unresolved D. The V end lost 0 bases, the J end lost 0 bases, and 5 bases lay between the germline ends. There are 14 residues in the CDR3. CDR1 is SGHVS, CDR2 FNYEAQ, per germline. The CDR3 DNA sequence: TGTGCCAGCAGCTTAGCACAGCACCAAGAGACCCAGTACTTC. As protein: CASSLAQHQETQYF.

The chain has TRBV30 and TRBJ1-5; D might be TRBD1 (5 bases). Trimming removed 3 bases at V and 3 bases at J, with 15 bases between. The germline V gene has CDR1 GTSNPN and CDR2 SVGIG (reference sequence). CDR3 length: 15 amino acids. CDR3 residues: CAWSFRGFPNQPQHF. In DNA form, the CDR3 reads TGTGCCTGGAGCTTTAGGGGCTTCCCCAATCAGCCCCAGCATTTT. Full variable domain (remainder filled in from reference TRBV30 and TRBJ1-5): SQTIHQWPATLVQPVGSPLSLECTVEGTSNPNLYWYRQAAGRGLQLLFYSVGIGQISSEVPQNLSASRPQDRQFILSSKKLLLSDSGFYLCAWSFRGFPNQPQHFGDGTRLSIL.

This clone appeared once. V usage is TRBV28 and J usage is TRBJ1-4, with 8 nucleotides matching TRBD1. The CDR3 covers 13 residues. Germline lookup yields CDR1 MDHEN and CDR2 SYDVKM. Trimming took 8 bases from V and 4 from J; bases not matched to a gene: 3. CDR3 sequence: CASGTGRNEKLFF. In DNA form, the CDR3 reads TGTGCCAGCGGGACAGGACGTAATGAAAAACTGTTTTTT.

This chain connects TRBV5-5 to TRBJ2-2, with D perhaps TRBD2 (6 bases). The V and J ends lost 6 bases and 7 bases respectively, with 28 bases between them. Germline V gives CDR1 SGHKS, CDR2 YYEKEE (reference sequence). This CDR3 is 18 amino acids long. The CDR3 sequence is CASIRYHRLAGGDGELFF. CDR3 sequence (DNA): TGTGCCAGCATCCGATACCATCGTCTCGCCGGGGGTGACGGGGAGCTGTTTTTT.

By sample fraction, this clone is medium-sized (0.01 to 0.1%). In nucleotides, the CDR3 is TGTGCCAGCAGCTTGGCACAGAAAAACATTCAGTACTTC. Translated, it gives CASSLAQKNIQYF. The chain is built from TRBV5-4 and TRBJ2-4; D unclear. CDR3 size: 13 residues. The ends were cut back, 0 bases at V and 4 bases at J, with 5 bases in the middle. Germline-derived CDR1 and CDR2 are SGHNT and YYREEE (reference sequence).